These 30 T cell receptor beta chains were sequenced from one sample in a study of shared clonotypes between healthy human individuals. TCRdb's copy holds only in-frame clones and misses some; the assay was immunoSEQ multiplex PCR. Seen here are 470,000 or so clones, 70% to 85% observed once, and the top ten hold around 12%. The sequenced sample was PBMCs. The receptor set was obtained from a woman aged 35 to 49 in good health. Some clones in this sample may be carry-over from other donors' samples.

Concerning this clone: It may be a read error: a sequence one base away is much more abundant. This sample also contains other DNA sequences that code for the same CDR3. The rearrangement uses TRBV5-8 and TRBJ2-2; D is ambiguous. The V end lost 0 bases, the J end lost 7 bases, and 4 bases lay between the germline ends. The V gene's germline CDR1 is SGHTS and CDR2 YDEGEE. CDR3 length: 12 amino acids. CDR3 loop: CASSLDGGELFF. The CDR3 DNA reads as TGTGCCAGCAGCTTGGACGGCGGGGAGCTGTTTTTT.

The chain couples TRBV5-1 to TRBJ1-2, with D unresolved. The CDR3 is made up of 14 amino acids. Germline V gene sequence: CDR1 SGHRS, CDR2 YFSETQ. V was shortened by 4 bases and J by 2 bases, with 12 bases between the two germline ends. CDR3 in amino acids: CASSSGDGNYGYTF. DNA of the CDR3: TGCGCCAGCAGCAGTGGTGACGGGAACTATGGCTACACCTTC.

In its sample, this clone was seen a few times. The gene calls are TRBV7-2 and TRBJ2-5; D is unclear. The end of the DNA fits TRBJ2-7 better, so the J call may be wrong. Per germline, CDR1 SGHTA and CDR2 FQGNSA. The CDR3 contains 13 residues. The CDR3 sequence is CASSSSYRSEQYF. The CDR3 DNA reads as TGTGCCAGCAGCTCCTCATACCGCTCCGAGCAGTACTTC.

This chain connects TRBV5-6 to TRBJ2-1; D possibly corresponds to TRBD1 (6 bases). V lost 4 bases, J lost 2 bases, and 16 bases lay in between. Germline V CDR1 and CDR2: SGHDT, YYEEEE. This CDR3 comprises 16 residues. The CDR3 bases are TGTGCCAGCAGCGCCGGACAGTCAGAGGCCTACAATGAGCAGTTCTTC. Residues: CASSAGQSEAYNEQFF.

The V and J genes are TRBV7-6 and TRBJ1-1, with D hard to call. Germline lookup yields CDR1 SGHVS and CDR2 FNYEAQ. Trimming pared 5 bases from V and 1 base from J, leaving 14 bases between. The CDR3 has 15 amino acids. CDR3 DNA: TGTGCCAGCAGCCAAAAGAGCCGGCGGAACACTGAAGCTTTCTTT. Encoded protein: CASSQKSRRNTEAFF.

V gene TRBV7-8 combines with J gene TRBJ2-1; D uncertain. CDR1 SGHVS and CDR2 FQNEAQ come from the germline V gene. CDR3 length: 15 residues. V lost 1 base to trimming and J lost 1 base, with 8 bases between them. The CDR3 sequence: CASSLVGRSYNEQFF. CDR3 nucleotides: TGTGCCAGCAGCTTAGTGGGCAGGTCCTACAATGAGCAGTTCTTC.

This chain links TRBV29-1 with TRBJ1-2; D gene ambiguous. The CDR3 contains 10 residues. CDR1 and CDR2 from the germline V gene are SQVTM and ANQGSEA. V was trimmed by 7 bases and J by 8 bases, leaving 11 bases between them. CDR3 sequence reads: CSAGLEGYTF. Here the CDR3 DNA reads TGCAGCGCCGGACTGGAAGGCTACACCTTC. Drawing the rest from reference TRBV29-1 and TRBJ1-2, the complete variable domain is SAVISQKPSRDICQRGTSLTIQCQVDSQVTMMFWYRQQPGQSLTLIATANQGSEATYESGFVIDKFPISRPNLTFSTLTVSNMSPEDSSIYLCSAGLEGYTFGSGTRLTVV.

The J gene is TRBJ2-2, the V gene TRBV27; 7 bases agree with TRBD1. Trimming at V came to 2 bases and at J to 3 bases, leaving 3 bases not matched to a gene. This CDR3 comprises 15 residues. CDR1 and CDR2 (germline): MNHEY, SMNVEV (reference sequence). The CDR3 DNA is TGTGCCAGCAGTTTAGAAGGGGGCGACACCGGGGAGCTGTTTTTT. The encoded protein is CASSLEGGDTGELFF.

This sequence joins TRBV7-2 and TRBJ1-3; a weak D match, TRBD1 (6 bases). The CDR3 has 16 amino acids. Trimming shortened V by 1 base and J by 3 bases, and 13 bases separated the two germline ends. Germline V lookup: CDR1 SGHTA, CDR2 FQGNSA. The CDR3 reads CASSLDRVSIGNTIYF. The CDR3 coding sequence is TGTGCCAGCAGCTTAGACAGGGTTAGCATTGGAAACACCATATATTTT.

This rearrangement joins TRBV2 to TRBJ2-7, with 8 bases matching TRBD1. V lost 4 bases and J lost 0; bases outside the gene matches: 5. CDR3 length equals 15 residues. Germline V gene sequence: CDR1 SNHLY, CDR2 FYNNEI. The CDR3 loop reads CASSATGTGSYEQYF. The CDR3 DNA follows: TGTGCCAGCAGTGCGACAGGGACAGGCTCCTACGAGCAGTACTTC. The full variable domain, rest sourced from reference TRBV2 and TRBJ2-7, is EPEVTQTPSHQVTQMGQEVILRCVPISNHLYFYWYRQILGQKVEFLVSFYNNEISEKSEIFDDQFSVERPDGSNFTLKIRSTKLEDSAMYFCASSATGTGSYEQYFGPGTRLTVT.

As concerns this clone: It differs at one base from a far larger clone, so likely a read error. The chain recombines TRBV6-1 with TRBJ1-2, with no clear D. The germline V gene encodes CDR1 MNHNS and CDR2 SASEGT. This CDR3 has 12 amino acids. Trimming left V 7 bases short and J 1 base short, with 7 bases between. Here the CDR3 reads CASNEGNYGYTF. CDR3 nucleotides: TGTGCCAGCAATGAGGGTAACTATGGCTACACCTTC.

The V gene is TRBV5-5, the J gene TRBJ2-7, with D uncertain. The CDR3 is 11 residues long. The V end lost 0 bases, the J end lost 5 bases, and 3 bases lay between the germline ends. The germline gives CDR1 SGHKS, CDR2 YYEKEE (reference sequence). The CDR3 nucleotides are TGTGCCAGCAGCTTGGTAGACGAGCAGTACTTC. This encodes CASSLVDEQYF.

This rearrangement joins TRBV5-4 to TRBJ1-1; TRBD1 matches 8 bases. The germline CDR1 and CDR2 sequences are SGHNT and YYREEE (reference sequence). This CDR3 is built from 14 residues. After removal of 2 bases from V and 11 bases from J, the junction contained 11 bases not matched to a gene. CDR3 sequence reads: CASSFQGARVDAFF. Written as DNA, the CDR3 is TGTGCCAGCAGCTTCCAGGGGGCGAGGGTCGATGCTTTCTTT.

This chain uses TRBV29-1 with TRBJ1-2; D not certain. V was pared by 6 bases and J by 6 bases, with 14 bases between. This CDR3 is 12 amino acids long. CDR1 is SQVTM and CDR2 is ANQGSEA in the germline V gene. For the CDR3, the DNA is TGCAGCGTGGAGACGGGGAAAGATGGCTACACCTTC. Protein product: CSVETGKDGYTF.

This chain links TRBV5-1 with TRBJ2-1; 10 nucleotides agree with TRBD2. The CDR3 covers 15 residues. Germline V gives CDR1 SGHRS, CDR2 YFSETQ. V shed 1 base and J 9 bases; nucleotides not matched to a gene: 7. The CDR3 here is CASSLSSGRYSEQFF. In DNA form, the CDR3 reads TGCGCCAGCAGCTTGAGTAGCGGGAGGTACTCTGAGCAGTTCTTC.

V usage is TRBV6-6 and J usage is TRBJ1-5; TRBD1 is a possible D gene (6 bases). Trimming removed 4 bases from V and 10 bases from J, with 14 bases in between. CDR1 and CDR2 (germline): MNHNY, SVGAGI (reference sequence). This CDR3 comprises 13 residues. CDR3 sequence: CASSSGQFLPQHF. The CDR3 nucleotides read TGTGCCAGCAGTTCCGGACAGTTCCTACCCCAGCATTTT.

The chain carries TRBV10-3 and TRBJ1-2; 8 bases align to TRBD1. V dropped 2 bases and J dropped 2; count of bases not matched to a gene: 7. The CDR3 covers 16 residues. Germline values: CDR1 ENHRY, CDR2 SYGVKD. The CDR3: CAISEPGGTGNYGYTF. The CDR3, as DNA: TGTGCCATCAGTGAGCCAGGGGGGACAGGCAACTATGGCTACACCTTC.

In DNA form, the CDR3 reads TGTGCCAGCAGCCGGACTAGCAGCGAGCAGTTCTTC. Translated, it gives CASSRTSSEQFF. The genes are TRBV7-9 and TRBJ2-1, with 8 bases lining up with TRBD2. The germline gives CDR1 SEHNR, CDR2 FQNEAQ (reference sequence). V dropped 5 bases and J dropped 10; count of bases not matched to a gene: 4. There are 12 residues in the CDR3.

V is TRBV29-1 and J is TRBJ2-7; 9 bases agree with TRBD1. Germline V gene data show CDR1 as SQVTM and CDR2 as ANQGSEA. The CDR3 covers 13 residues. Trimming cost V 6 bases and J 3 bases; bases outside gene matches: 6. The CDR3 reads CSVQTGGDYEQYF. CDR3 coding DNA: TGCAGCGTGCAGACAGGGGGTGACTACGAGCAGTACTTC.

V is TRBV29-1 and J is TRBJ2-7; TRBD2 aligns across 7 bases. V lost 7 bases, J lost 3 bases, and 3 bases stayed unmatched. There are 11 residues in the CDR3. The germline V gene encodes CDR1 SQVTM and CDR2 ANQGSEA. CDR3 amino acids: CSAGLDYEQYF. Here the CDR3 DNA reads TGCAGCGCCGGACTAGACTACGAGCAGTACTTC.

The chain uses TRBV28 and TRBJ2-4; D perhaps matches TRBD1 (6 bases). Trimming removed 5 bases from V and 7 bases from J, with 15 bases in between. The CDR3 sequence is 14 residues long. The germline V gene has CDR1 MDHEN and CDR2 SYDVKM. The CDR3 loop is CASSGDRYPNIQYF. In DNA, the CDR3 is TGTGCCAGCAGTGGTGACAGGTATCCCAACATTCAGTACTTC.

J is TRBJ2-5 and V is TRBV7-2, with D perhaps matching TRBD1 (7 bases). With 5 bases removed from V and 4 bases from J, the gap between germline ends came to 17 bases. Germline CDR1 and CDR2: SGHTA and FQGNSA. The CDR3 runs 15 residues. The CDR3 region has the DNA TGTGCCAGCAGCACCCGGACAGGAGCGGGAGAGACCCAGTACTTC. Translated, it gives CASSTRTGAGETQYF.

This rearrangement joins TRBV11-2 to TRBJ2-2, with 14 nucleotides matching TRBD2. V was pared by 4 bases and J by 10 bases, with 2 bases of the junction left unmatched. Germline V lookup: CDR1 SGHAT, CDR2 FQNNGV. The CDR3 is 14 residues long. As DNA, the CDR3 is TGTGCCAGCAGCTCGGGACTAGCGGGAGTGGAGCTGTTTTTT. It specifies CASSSGLAGVELFF.

The gene calls are TRBV6-4 and TRBJ1-2; a weak D match, TRBD1 (6 bases). Germline assignment: CDR1 MRHNA and CDR2 SNTAGT. The CDR3 has 14 residues. Trimming shortened V by 6 bases and J by 2 bases, and 13 bases separated the two germline ends. Here the CDR3 reads CASSHPGQNYGYTF. Here the CDR3 DNA reads TGTGCCAGCAGCCATCCGGGACAAAACTATGGCTACACCTTC.

The V and J genes are TRBV2 and TRBJ1-2, with 9 bases aligning to TRBD1. The CDR3 runs 14 residues. V gave up 1 base and J gave up 8 bases; unmatched junction bases: 5. Germline V gene sequence: CDR1 SNHLY, CDR2 FYNNEI. In DNA form, the CDR3 reads TGTGCCAGCAGTGAAGAACAGGGGGCATTCGGCTACACCTTC. Protein product: CASSEEQGAFGYTF.

This clone was detected once. V and J are TRBV28 and TRBJ1-5; possibly TRBD1 for D (5 bases). V lost 2 bases and J lost 7, with 12 bases in between. Germline CDR1 is MDHEN and CDR2 is SYDVKM. The length of the CDR3 is 14 residues. The CDR3 nucleotides are TGTGCCAGCAGTTTAAACGGACATAGACAGCCCCAGCATTTT. It is translated as CASSLNGHRQPQHF.

The chain links TRBV4-1 to TRBJ2-5, with D maybe TRBD1 (6 bases). The end of the DNA fits TRBJ2-7 better, so the J call may be wrong. Looked up from germline, CDR1 is MGHRA and CDR2 is YSYEKL. There are 14 residues in the CDR3. This CDR3 is CASSLMTGPYEQYF. Written as DNA, the CDR3 is TGCGCCAGCAGCTTAATGACAGGTCCCTACGAGCAGTACTTC.

The rearrangement joins TRBV5-1 to TRBJ2-3; TRBD1 is a possible D gene (5 bases). Trimming removed 4 bases at V and 0 bases at J, with 15 bases between. CDR3 length: 16 residues. CDR1 is SGHRS and CDR2 is YFSETQ in the germline V gene. CDR3 in amino acids: CASSPGHITSTDTQYF. The DNA of the CDR3 is TGCGCCAGCAGCCCTGGACACATAACTAGCACAGATACGCAGTATTTT.

This chain links TRBV19 with TRBJ2-1; D uncertain. Germline V gives CDR1 LNHDA, CDR2 SQIVND (reference sequence). The V end lost 3 bases, the J end lost 10 bases, and 13 bases lay between the germline ends. The CDR3 consists of 13 residues. DNA of the CDR3: TGTGCCAGTAGTATCGATGACTCTCTGGAGCAGTTCTTC. This gives the protein CASSIDDSLEQFF.

The genes are TRBV7-9 and TRBJ1-3; unclear D gene. Trimming cost V 5 bases and J 0 bases, with 5 bases left between them. This CDR3 has 13 amino acids. From germline, CDR1 is SEHNR and CDR2 FQNEAQ (reference sequence). The CDR3 DNA follows: TGTGCCAGCAGCCACCCCTCTGGAAACACCATATATTTT. Its translation is CASSHPSGNTIYF.